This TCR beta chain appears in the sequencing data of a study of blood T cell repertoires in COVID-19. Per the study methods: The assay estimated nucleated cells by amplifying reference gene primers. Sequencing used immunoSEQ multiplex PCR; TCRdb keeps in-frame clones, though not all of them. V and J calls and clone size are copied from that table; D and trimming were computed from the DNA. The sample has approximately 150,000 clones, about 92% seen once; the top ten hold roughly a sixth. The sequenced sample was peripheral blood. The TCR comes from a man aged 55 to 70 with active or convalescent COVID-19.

In DNA form, the CDR3 reads TGTGCCAGCAGTCAACAGGGGATGGCCTACAATGAGCAGTTCTTC. It specifies CASSQQGMAYNEQFF. V is TRBV2 and J is TRBJ2-1; 7 bases are a match to TRBD1. V dropped 5 bases and J dropped 2; count of bases not matched to a gene: 6. CDR3 length: 15 residues. Germline V gene sequence: CDR1 SNHLY, CDR2 FYNNEI.